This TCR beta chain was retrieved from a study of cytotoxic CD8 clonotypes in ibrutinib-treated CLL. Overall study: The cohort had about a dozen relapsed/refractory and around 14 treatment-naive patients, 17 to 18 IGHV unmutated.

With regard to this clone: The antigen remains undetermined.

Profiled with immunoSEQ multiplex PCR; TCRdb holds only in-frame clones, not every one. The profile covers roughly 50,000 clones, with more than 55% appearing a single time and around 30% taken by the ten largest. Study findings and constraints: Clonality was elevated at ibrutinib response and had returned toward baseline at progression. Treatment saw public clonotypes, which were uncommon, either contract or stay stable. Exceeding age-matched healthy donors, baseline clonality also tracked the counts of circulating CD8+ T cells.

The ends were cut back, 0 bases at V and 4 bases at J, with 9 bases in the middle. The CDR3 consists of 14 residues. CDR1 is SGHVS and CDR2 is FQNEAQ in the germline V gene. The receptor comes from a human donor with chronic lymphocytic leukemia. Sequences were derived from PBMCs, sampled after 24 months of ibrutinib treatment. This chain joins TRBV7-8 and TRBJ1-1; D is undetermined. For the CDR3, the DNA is TGTGCCAGCAGCTTAGCAGGGTTGGGCACTGAAGCTTTCTTT. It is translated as CASSLAGLGTEAFF. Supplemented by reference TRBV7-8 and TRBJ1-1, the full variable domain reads GAGVSQSPRYKVAKRGQDVALRCDPISGHVSLFWYQQALGQGPEFLTYFQNEAQLDKSGLPSDRFFAERPEGSVSTLKIQRTQQEDSAVYLCASSLAGLGTEAFFGQGTRLTVV.